The 32 T cell receptor beta chains presented below share a single source sample, sequenced in a study of a mutant IDH1 vaccine in newly diagnosed glioma. Assay: immunoSEQ multiplex PCR; the TCRdb copy retains only in-frame clones and omits some. The sample holds approximately 60,000 clones, approximately 90% seen once. Time point indicated: week 5, during vaccination. Topical imiquimod accompanied each vaccine dose, which consisted of 300 ug of mutant IDH1 20-mer peptide. These receptors are not linked to any known antigen. This specimen was PBMCs, taken from a glioma patient whose treatment included an IDH1 peptide vaccine. The receptors were sampled from a woman between 40 and 55 years old with glioma.

The rearrangement joins TRBV6-5 to TRBJ1-1; D is perhaps TRBD1 (5 bases). The CDR3 covers 15 residues. Trimming took 5 bases from V and 5 from J, leaving 18 bases between them. Germline loops: CDR1 MNHEY, CDR2 SVGAGI. The chain's CDR3 is CASSPPRGARTEAFF. CDR3 coding DNA: TGTGCCAGCAGTCCGCCCCGAGGGGCGCGGACTGAAGCTTTCTTT.

The table lists this clone with a few counts. The chain uses TRBV4-1 and TRBJ2-5, with D hard to call. Germline values: CDR1 MGHRA, CDR2 YSYEKL. The CDR3 extends over 11 amino acids. The V end lost 4 bases, the J end lost 4 bases, and 4 bases lay between the germline ends. CDR3 loop: CASSLRETQYF. DNA of the CDR3: TGCGCCAGCAGCCTACGAGAGACCCAGTACTTC.

This rearrangement joins TRBV5-1 to TRBJ2-7, with TRBD2 matching over 10 bases. With V trimmed by 0 bases and J by 7 bases, 10 bases remained unmatched. The CDR3 runs to 16 residues. Germline V CDR1 and CDR2: SGHRS, YFSETQ. The chain's CDR3 is CASSLGVSGRAGEQYF. CDR3 nucleotides: TGCGCCAGCAGCTTGGGGGTAAGCGGGAGGGCCGGTGAGCAGTACTTC.

The DNA for the CDR3 is TGTGCCAGCAGTGAATGGGGACTGAACTACGAGCAGTACTTC. Protein product: CASSEWGLNYEQYF. The V call is TRBV25-1, the J call TRBJ2-7; tentatively, D is TRBD2 (6 bases). CDR1 MGHDK and CDR2 SYGVNS come from the germline V gene. Trimming pared 1 base from V and 3 bases from J, leaving 10 bases between. The CDR3 has 14 residues.

This chain links TRBV2 with TRBJ1-5, with D maybe TRBD1 (6 bases). Germline V gives CDR1 SNHLY, CDR2 FYNNEI. The CDR3 totals 14 residues. Trimming pared 1 base from V and 9 bases from J, leaving 13 bases between. In DNA, the CDR3 is TGTGCCAGCAGTGAAGGCGGCAGGGGAAGGCCCCAGCATTTT. Its protein is CASSEGGRGRPQHF.

The chain recombines TRBV7-2 with TRBJ1-1; 10 bases map to TRBD1. V was clipped by 5 bases and J by 5 bases; unmatched bases: 11. CDR1 and CDR2 (germline): SGHTA, FQGNSA. This CDR3 has 16 amino acids. CDR3 region: CASSVLSRQGATEAFF. CDR3 bases: TGTGCCAGCAGCGTCCTTAGTCGACAGGGGGCGACTGAAGCTTTCTTT.

This chain uses TRBV5-4 with TRBJ1-2, with D maybe TRBD1 (6 bases). This CDR3 comprises 14 residues. The V end lost 3 bases, the J end lost 4 bases, and 13 bases lay between the germline ends. CDR1 and CDR2 (germline): SGHNT, YYREEE (reference sequence). The CDR3 sequence is CASSSTGSGYGYTF. In DNA, the CDR3 is TGTGCCAGCAGCTCGACAGGTAGCGGCTATGGCTACACCTTC. The whole variable domain, filled in from reference TRBV5-4 and TRBJ1-2, reads ETGVTQSPTHLIKTRGQQVTLRCSSQSGHNTVSWYQQALGQGPQFIFQYYREEENGRGNFPPRFSGLQFPNYSSELNVNALELDDSALYLCASSSTGSGYGYTFGSGTRLTVV.

The rearrangement links TRBV4-1 to TRBJ1-2; D remains ambiguous. The CDR3 is 13 residues long. Germline CDR1 and CDR2: MGHRA and YSYEKL. The V end lost 0 bases, the J end lost 7 bases, and 9 bases lay between the germline ends. CDR3 coding DNA: TGCGCCAGCAGCCAAGACCCGTGGAGTGGCTACACCTTC. Protein product: CASSQDPWSGYTF.

DNA of the CDR3: TGTGCCAGCAGTTGGACAGGGGCCACAGATACGCAGTATTTT. Translated, it gives CASSWTGATDTQYF. The J gene is TRBJ2-3, the V gene TRBV6-1; 9 bases agree with TRBD1. This CDR3 is built from 14 residues. The germline V gene encodes CDR1 MNHNS and CDR2 SASEGT. V trimming: 5 bases; J trimming: 2 bases; junction bases outside the gene matches: 2.

The chain recombines TRBV4-1 with TRBJ1-2, with D perhaps matching TRBD1 (6 bases). Per germline, CDR1 MGHRA and CDR2 YSYEKL. V gave up 4 bases and J gave up 4 bases, with 16 bases separating them. The length of the CDR3 is 15 residues. The CDR3 region is CASSPPLKDSYGYTF. CDR3 DNA: TGCGCCAGCAGCCCGCCTCTAAAGGACAGCTATGGCTACACCTTC.

This chain joins TRBV18 and TRBJ2-1, with 10 nucleotides matching TRBD2. This CDR3 has 18 residues. The V segment lost 3 bases and the J segment 9 bases; nucleotides outside the gene matches: 17. CDR1 and CDR2 (germline): KGHSH, LQKENI. The CDR3 region is CASSPQRSSGGYRGEQFF. CDR3 DNA sequence: TGTGCCAGCTCACCCCAACGTAGTAGCGGGGGGTACCGGGGTGAGCAGTTCTTC.

The CDR3 loop is CASSIDGTVTYNEQFF. The CDR3 bases are TGTGCCAGTAGTATAGATGGGACAGTCACTTACAATGAGCAGTTCTTC. The chain recombines TRBV19 with TRBJ2-1, with TRBD1 matching 7 bases. Germline CDR1 reads LNHDA; CDR2 reads SQIVND (reference sequence). Germline trimming cut 0 bases from V and 4 bases from J; bases unmatched to any gene: 6. CDR3 length: 16 residues.

The chain combines TRBV4-2 with TRBJ1-4; tentative D call: TRBD1 (6 bases). The germline V gene has CDR1 LGHNA and CDR2 YNFKEQ. This CDR3 has 16 amino acids. V was pared by 0 bases and J by 4 bases, with 12 bases between. CDR3 protein: CASSQEWTAVNEKLFF. The CDR3 DNA follows: TGTGCCAGCAGCCAAGAATGGACAGCCGTTAATGAAAAACTGTTTTTT.

About this clone: The junction and the germline gene differ at one end; a read error may be behind it. The rearrangement uses TRBV7-7 and TRBJ1-5, with D uncertain. Per the germline V gene, CDR1 is SSHAT and CDR2 is FNYEAQ (reference sequence). The CDR3 sequence is 16 residues long. CDR3 protein: CASSLAHWGSNQPQHF. Written as DNA, the CDR3 is TGTGCTAGCAGCTTAGCGCATTGGGGTTCCAATCAGCCCCAGCATTTT.

The genes are TRBV6-5 and TRBJ1-6, with 7 bases identical to TRBD1. Germline trimming cut 6 bases from V and 9 bases from J; bases unmatched to any gene: 8. Germline V lookup: CDR1 MNHEY, CDR2 SVGAGI. The CDR3 covers 14 residues. The CDR3 coding sequence is TGTGCCAGCAGGGGGGACAGTTGGTCTTCACCCCTCCACTTT. This gives the protein CASRGDSWSSPLHF.

This clone was counted a single time. The J gene is TRBJ2-7, the V gene TRBV4-1, with D possibly being TRBD2 (5 bases). Germline CDR1 and CDR2: MGHRA and YSYEKL. The CDR3 is 15 amino acids. Trimming cost V 0 bases and J 8 bases, with 17 bases left between them. In nucleotides, the CDR3 is TGCGCCAGCAGCCAAGATCAAGGAGACTATATAAAGCAGTACTTC. Translated, it gives CASSQDQGDYIKQYF.

CDR3 residues: CASSQRAQTQGVGNQPQHF. CDR3 in DNA: TGCGCCAGCAGCCAAAGAGCACAAACACAGGGGGTTGGCAATCAGCCCCAGCATTTT. This chain uses TRBV4-1 with TRBJ1-5; 8 bases agree with TRBD1. Trimming cost V 2 bases and J 2 bases; bases outside gene matches: 14. Germline V lookup: CDR1 MGHRA, CDR2 YSYEKL. The CDR3 totals 19 residues.

The chain joins TRBV5-1 to TRBJ2-7; 8 bases match TRBD1. J lost 1 base, V lost 4 bases, and 10 bases had no gene match. Germline V gene data show CDR1 as SGHRS and CDR2 as YFSETQ. The CDR3 is 16 amino acids. CDR3 in amino acids: CASSRLWGQESYEQYF. Written as DNA, the CDR3 is TGCGCCAGCAGCCGCCTATGGGGACAGGAGTCCTACGAGCAGTACTTC.

This chain uses TRBV6-1 with TRBJ1-5; D gene uncertain. V lost 2 bases and J 2 bases, leaving 4 bases between the germline ends. CDR1 is MNHNS, CDR2 SASEGT, per germline. The CDR3 is made up of 13 amino acids. Here the CDR3 DNA reads TGTGCCAGCAGTGAACACGGCAATCAGCCCCAGCATTTT. It translates to CASSEHGNQPQHF.

CDR3 nucleotides: TGTGCCAGCTCCACAACGAGGGGACAGCCCCAGCATTTT. Translation: CASSTTRGQPQHF. V usage is TRBV2 and J usage is TRBJ1-5, with a tentative D call TRBD1 (5 bases). V lost 8 bases and J lost 7, with 15 bases in between. The CDR3 is made up of 13 amino acids. The germline V gene has CDR1 SNHLY and CDR2 FYNNEI.

This chain links TRBV6-5 with TRBJ1-2, with TRBD1 identical over 7 bases. Germline CDR1 is MNHEY and CDR2 is SVGAGI. The CDR3 extends over 13 amino acids. V gave up 2 bases and J gave up 5 bases; unmatched junction bases: 2. CDR3 nucleotide sequence: TGTGCCAGCAGTTACACGACAGGGTATGGCTACACCTTC. It codes for CASSYTTGYGYTF.

The V gene is TRBV6-5, the J gene TRBJ1-5; D is undetermined. The CDR3 sequence is 13 residues long. Between the trimmed V and J ends, which lost 5 bases and 9 bases, there was a span of 14 bases. Germline values: CDR1 MNHEY, CDR2 SVGAGI. As DNA, the CDR3 is TGTGCCAGCAGTCCCTCGGGCGGCTGGCCCCAGCATTTT. This codes for CASSPSGGWPQHF.

The chain uses TRBV6-1 and TRBJ1-3; no definite D call. This CDR3 contains 12 residues. Germline loops: CDR1 MNHNS, CDR2 SASEGT. V was clipped by 6 bases and J by 8 bases, with 11 bases between them. In DNA, the CDR3 is TGTGCCAGCAGGCACTTTGGGGACACCATATATTTT. Translation gives CASRHFGDTIYF.

This rearrangement joins TRBV11-3 to TRBJ2-1; 11 nucleotides line up with TRBD2. Germline loops: CDR1 SGHNT, CDR2 YENEEA. This CDR3 comprises 18 residues. The ends lost 5 bases at V and 2 bases at J; junction bases unmatched: 11. Here the CDR3 reads CASSLGRTSGPTYNEQFF. CDR3 nucleotide sequence: TGTGCCAGCAGCCTAGGGCGGACTAGCGGGCCCACCTACAATGAGCAGTTCTTC.

V and J are TRBV2 and TRBJ1-1; D is unclear. Germline V gives CDR1 SNHLY, CDR2 FYNNEI. This CDR3 is 15 amino acids long. With 2 bases removed from V and 6 bases from J, the gap between germline ends came to 16 bases. CDR3 loop: CASSENSGRSAEAFF. CDR3 in DNA: TGTGCCAGCAGTGAAAATTCAGGCCGAAGCGCTGAAGCTTTCTTT.

The CDR3 spells CASRPQGRDYEQYF. CDR3 sequence (DNA): TGCGCCAGCAGACCTCAGGGGCGGGACTACGAGCAGTACTTC. This sequence joins TRBV10-2 and TRBJ2-7; D is possibly TRBD1 or TRBD2 (6 bases each). CDR1 WSHSY and CDR2 SAAADI come from the germline V gene. V dropped 6 bases and J dropped 3 bases, with 15 bases sitting between them. The CDR3 length is 14 residues.

This clone has just a few counts. The rearrangement joins TRBV4-1 to TRBJ1-1, with 7 bases lining up with TRBD1. The V gene's germline CDR1 is MGHRA and CDR2 YSYEKL. The J segment lost 3 bases and the V segment lost 4 bases, leaving 14 bases of the junction unmatched. CDR3 length: 17 residues. The CDR3 DNA sequence: TGCGCCAGCAGCCCCTTACCGGGACAGTCACTTCACACTGAAGCTTTCTTT. Translated: CASSPLPGQSLHTEAFF.

This chain uses TRBV4-1 with TRBJ2-7, with D perhaps TRBD1 or TRBD2 (5 bases each). Germline values: CDR1 MGHRA, CDR2 YSYEKL. CDR3 length: 16 residues. Trimming stripped 1 base from V and 0 bases from J, with 13 bases between. CDR3 region: CASSQVGMGRSYEQYF. The CDR3 DNA reads as TGCGCCAGCAGCCAAGTGGGAATGGGACGCTCCTACGAGCAGTACTTC.

CDR3 amino acids: CASSGIGAGGSNEQFF. CDR3 nucleotides: TGCGCCAGCAGCGGGATTGGGGCGGGAGGAAGTAATGAGCAGTTCTTC. The chain recombines TRBV5-1 with TRBJ2-1; TRBD2 matches at 8 bases. Per germline, CDR1 SGHRS and CDR2 YFSETQ. Germline trimming cut 4 bases from V and 7 bases from J; bases unmatched to any gene: 13. The CDR3 extends over 16 amino acids.

V usage is TRBV30 and J usage is TRBJ2-7; D is perhaps TRBD2 (5 bases). The germline V and J ends were trimmed by 0 bases and 7 bases, with 16 bases remaining between them. The CDR3 runs 14 residues. In germline, CDR1 is GTSNPN, CDR2 SVGIG (reference sequence). CDR3 in amino acids: CAWSVEEAGREQYF. DNA of the CDR3: TGTGCCTGGAGTGTTGAGGAGGCCGGTCGGGAGCAGTACTTC.

The chain is built from TRBV4-1 and TRBJ2-7; TRBD2 matches at 10 bases. The trim removed 6 bases at V and 3 bases at J, leaving 5 bases unmatched. The germline CDR1 and CDR2 sequences are MGHRA and YSYEKL. This CDR3 comprises 14 residues. CDR3 coding DNA: TGCGCCAGCAGTTCCGGGACTAGCGTCTACGAGCAGTACTTC. Residues: CASSSGTSVYEQYF.

V gene TRBV5-6 combines with J gene TRBJ2-1; no firm D call. CDR1 SGHDT and CDR2 YYEEEE come from the germline V gene. With 2 bases removed from V and 12 bases from J, the gap between germline ends came to 15 bases. The CDR3 runs 13 residues. CDR3 sequence reads: CASSFDRGDAQFF. Written as DNA, the CDR3 is TGTGCCAGCAGCTTCGACCGAGGAGACGCGCAGTTCTTC.